This section outlines one TCR beta chain sequence together with its context. Sequencing was performed with immunoSEQ multiplex PCR; in TCRdb, only in-frame clones are kept and a portion is missing. The table lists about 56,000 clones, around nine tenths of them singletons. The source of the sample is a study of T cell responses to AZD1222 COVID-19 vaccine. With 0 bases clipped from V and 4 bases from J, the junction kept 11 bases outside the gene matches. This CDR3 has 18 residues. Germline assignment: CDR1 ENHRY and CDR2 SYGVKD. This chain links TRBV10-3 with TRBJ1-5; 8 bases are shared with TRBD1. The material was peripheral blood, obtained 28 days after the second AZD1222 dose. This receptor was taken from an adult who received the AZD1222 COVID-19 vaccine. CDR3 in amino acids: CAISESRGTGLPNQPQHF. The CDR3 region has the DNA TGTGCCATCAGTGAGTCTCGGGGGACAGGCTTGCCGAATCAGCCCCAGCATTTT.